Here is one TCR beta chain with its context. The V gene lost 1 base and the J gene lost 0 bases, with 9 bases spanning the gap. This CDR3 spans 16 amino acids. CDR1 and CDR2 from the germline V gene are SGHTA and FQGNSA. This specimen belongs to a study of blood T cell repertoires in COVID-19. Study at large: Sites in the United States, Italy and Spain provided acute and convalescent COVID-19 samples. T cells, B-cell-depleted T cells, or PBMCs provided the cDNA or gDNA that served as material.

Per the authors' pipeline: Amplification with reference gene primers provided the estimates of nucleated cell counts. Using immunoSEQ multiplex PCR, the repertoire was profiled, and TCRdb retains in-frame clones only, with some absent. That table gives V, J and clone size, and the DNA gave D and trimming. The table lists roughly 160,000 clones, about 87% of them singletons, with about 2.6% in the top ten. The rearrangement joins TRBV7-2 to TRBJ2-2, with D perhaps matching TRBD1 (5 bases). The clonotype comes from a woman of 80 years or more with COVID-19, enrolled during active disease. The specimen was peripheral blood. CDR3 nucleotide sequence: TGTGCCAGCAGCTTAGACAGGCCTCCGAACACCGGGGAGCTGTTTTTT. Its translation: CASSLDRPPNTGELFF.